The present entry profiles one T cell receptor (beta chain) with its context. The antigen it binds to is not known. No per-base quality is available; no much larger clone lies one base away. The CDR3 spans 18 residues, from the cysteine through the phenylalanine. The read is trimmed to its CDR3 DNA, 54 bases read in frame from base 1. Here V drops 0 bases and J drops 7 bases, and the junction holds 13 bases not matched to any gene. CDR1 LNHNV and CDR2 YYDKDF are derived from the germline V gene (reference sequence). This sample is part of a study of T-cell reconstitution after alpha-beta-depleted transplantation in children (dated by TCRdb to the mid-2010s). Concerning the study at large: Using TCR repertoire profiling, the study quantitatively followed how T-cell immune reconstitution unfolded in children after TCRalphabeta/CD19-depleted allogeneic hematopoietic cell transplantation.

Receptor libraries were prepared by PCR. The listed sequencing device is Illumina HiSeq 2500. TCR library preparation used molecular barcoding, with unique molecular identifiers applied to normalize quantification of the TCRbeta repertoire. The public reads were run again by TCRdb, first through fastp at Q25 and then through MiXCR, and only productive beta chains were kept. Rows with one shared CDR3 protein collapse into an entry with the most common genes and DNA. This sample gives hundreds of thousands of distinct CDR3 sequences in total; around 12% of them show up just once. The leading ten clones occupy roughly 2.8% of the sample.

The TCR sequence derives from a human donor who donated a stem cell graft to a child with acute lymphoblastic leukemia. Here the chain combines TRBV15 and TRBJ2-1, with 9 middle bases fitting TRBD1. This sample comprised PBMCs from the stem cell graft donor, obtained from the stem cell graft. The CDR3 has the sequence CATSRDLETWTGVNEQFF. The sequence in DNA is TGTGCCACCAGCAGAGATTTAGAGACGTGGACAGGGGTAAATGAGCAGTTCTTC.